The clone carrying this T cell receptor beta chain was detected ten times or more. This entry is derived from a study of spatial heterogeneity in lung cancer. Study at large: Follow-up PBMC samples were sequenced when available, at a median of roughly 2 years after resection.

TCRdb passed the 5' RACE reads through MiXCR, listing each CDR3 protein once. The table has about 30,000 distinct CDR3 sequences, approximately 5.4% seen once. As for time point: blood at routine non-recurrence follow-up after resection. Whole RNA from tumor, nontumor lung or frozen PBMC was sequenced unsorted. The CDR3 runs 17 residues. Germline CDR1 SQVTM, CDR2 ANQGSEA. The junction had 13 bases not matched to a gene; V was cut back by 0 bases and J by 3 bases. Sequenced material: PBMCs, taken at follow-up. The genes are TRBV29-1 and TRBJ1-2; 7 bases are shared with TRBD1. The sequence came from a male donor with early-stage non-small cell lung cancer. CDR3 sequence: CSVEDLAGGRDDYGYTF. The DNA of the CDR3 is TGCAGCGTTGAAGATCTGGCAGGGGGTCGGGATGACTATGGCTACACCTTC. The variable domain in full, completed from reference TRBV29-1 and TRBJ1-2, reads SAVISQKPSRDICQRGTSLTIQCQVDSQVTMMFWYRQQPGQSLTLIATANQGSEATYESGFVIDKFPISRPNLTFSTLTVSNMSPEDSSIYLCSVEDLAGGRDDYGYTFGSGTRLTVV.